This T cell receptor beta chain was recorded in a study of cytomegalovirus exposure and HLA in healthy donors (dated by TCRdb to the late 2010s). For the wider study: An earlier analysis of about 560 of the donors reported roughly 300 Gb of sequence data and 95 million to 140 million unique TCR beta sequences obtained from approximately 180 million T cells. An early release that covered roughly 600 HLA-typed donors contained approximately 290 gigabases of sequencing data and approximately 85 million unique TCR sequences. Of the roughly 400 genotyped donors, approximately 81% were placed in the genetic ancestry cluster associated with self-reported Caucasian donors. The study aimed to test whether cataloging public T cell receptors could reveal signatures of past pathogen exposure. The study used immunosequencing to profile the T cell repertoires of 666 subjects and linked those repertoires to cytomegalovirus serostatus. In addition to the first cohort of approximately 650 subjects, a separate validation cohort of 120 different subjects was used. The study combined high-throughput TCR immunosequencing, statistical association of individual TCRs with disease status, and machine learning to predict cytomegalovirus infection status. In a later analysis, previously published TCR beta repertoires from hundreds of donors were re-analyzed and high-resolution HLA genotyping was added so that TCR occurrence patterns could be studied. The later analysis used no new phenotypic data to find candidate immune exposures, relying instead on TCR beta sequences and their occurrence across donors. In an earlier analysis of several hundred of the donors, high-throughput TCR beta sequencing was used to judge whether each TCR beta V gene segment behaved as functional or pseudogenic. Donor age, sex, ethnicity and CMV serostatus were compiled alongside the repertoire data. Genome-wide SNP genotypes for about three fifths of the 666 donors were used in a later genetic analysis, which treated that subset as a discovery cohort. All discovery cohort repertoires had been generated on a single sequencing platform. HLA typing included class I and class II loci at four-digit resolution. Typing coverage differed by locus: A, B, C, DRB1 and DQB1 were typed in roughly 620-640 donors, DQA1 in about 560, DPA1 in approximately 610, and DPB1 in around 490. A handful of DR-DQ haplotypes were treated as single units for association and clustering because of strong linkage in the cohort. Across 398 genotyped donors of the cohort, an average of about 240,000 unique TCR beta nucleotide sequences per donor were sequenced, and roughly a sixth of those sequences were non-productive. Study-wide findings and limitations: In a later genetic analysis, fewer N-insertions in productive TCRs were reported among donors in an Asian-associated ancestry cluster than the 666-donor mean. A group of highly shared sequence variants was considered likely to be a technical artifact of the sequencing pipeline. In a later analysis, HLA-associated TCR beta chains were found to be more clonally expanded and to have lower generation probabilities than equally common non-associated chains. In this cohort, only TCR beta chains were sequenced, and detectable features were limited by the absence of alpha or paired-chain data. Strong co-occurrence of HLA alleles, especially DR and DQ, made assigning TCR associations to individual alleles difficult. Because counts were too low, fewer than 20 rarely observed V segments, including chromosome 9 orphons, were excluded from the earlier analysis of 587 of the donors. A further reported finding was that TCR beta sequences accurately predicted the HLA-A and HLA-B alleles for most subjects in the first cohort. In both the original and validation cohorts, the classifier was reported to diagnose cytomegalovirus status with high specificity and sensitivity. Linkage disequilibrium might explain the correlated functional status among segregating V segments, but an unknown experimental factor could not be excluded. For the cohort, immune exposure information was limited to CMV serostatus. Across donors, most TCR sequences were observed very rarely, whereas some public TCRs were present in many individuals. The study gave a list of some 150 TCR beta chains associated with cytomegalovirus. An association between a missense DCLRE1C variant and V-gene and J-gene trimming of TCR beta chains was found in a later genetic analysis and replicated in an independent cohort. In a later analysis, most CMV-associated TCR beta chains were found to appear HLA-restricted, with HLA associations seemingly driven largely by CMV exposure. Specific HLA alleles were associated with around 18,000 TCR beta sequences at a false discovery rate of 0.05 in a later analysis. Presence/absence analyses assumed roughly uniform sequencing depth across donors, an assumption that may not hold. In an earlier analysis of about 550 of the donors, most TCR beta V segments were observed in productive rearrangements about 90% or about 30% of the time, broadly matching IMGT annotations. In a later analysis, the rate of TCR association differed among HLA loci, with DRB1 alleles having the most associated TCRs and HLA-C alleles having the fewest. In a later analysis, several top co-occurrence clusters were reported to appear linked to parvovirus B19, influenza, CMV and Epstein-Barr virus. Because HLA typing was missing for some donors at each locus, association tests included only the typed subset. In vitro tests confirmed that three of the cytomegalovirus-associated TCR beta chains recognize cytomegalovirus antigens. The authors suggested that the approach could potentially be generalized to other disease states and immunological phenotypes.

The cohort comprised some 680 healthy bone marrow donors. At the time of sampling, all cohort members were nominally healthy, though unrecorded immune exposures were likely present. The donor tested CMV seronegative and was one of the 352 seronegative cohort members. A peripheral blood sample was collected from each donor, and TCR beta sequencing was performed on peripheral blood mononuclear cells. Genomic DNA extraction from the blood cell samples was performed with the Qiagen DNeasy Blood Extraction Kit. Library preparation used the immunoSEQ multiplex PCR assay. A mixture of 60 forward primers for TCR Vbeta segments and 13 reverse primers for TCR Jbeta segments was used in the multiplex PCR. The CDR3 region of rearranged TCR beta genes was amplified from genomic DNA with a multiplex PCR assay. The Illumina HiSeq System was used to sequence the amplified TCR beta libraries as 87-base-pair reads. From the authors' description of their analysis: A later analysis tallied around 87 million unique TCR beta chains across the 700 or so repertoires, and about 12 million of those chains were shared by two or more donors. Raw reads were error-corrected and collapsed into unique sequences by a nearest-neighbor algorithm in which closely related sequences were merged to remove PCR and sequencing errors. V, D and J gene segments were assigned by aligning CDR3 sequences to IMGT reference sequences. For a sequence to be retained, a match of at least six nucleotides was required to both a V gene segment and a J gene segment. A rearrangement counted as productive if the CDR3 had no stop codons and remained in frame with V and J, and every other rearrangement counted as non-productive. Following IMGT convention, CDR3 was defined as the stretch from the second conserved V-encoded cysteine to the conserved J-encoded phenylalanine. The earlier analysis of 550 to 650 of the donors excluded any sequence lacking an unambiguous match to a single V gene segment. An earlier analysis of 550 to 650 of the donors classified V segments as functional when productive rearrangements were above 56.7% and as segregating when the standard deviation between donors was above 5%. A statistical classification framework was built for diagnosing cytomegalovirus status from the catalog of TCR beta chain sequences. A later analysis assigned V and J genes by comparing TCR nucleotide sequences with IMGT/GENE-DB human TR gene sequences. In a later analysis, CDR3 sequences and most-parsimonious VDJ recombination scenarios were assigned using the TCRdist pipeline. In a later analysis, every TCR beta chain was defined by the combination of its CDR3 amino acid sequence and its V-gene family, and reads without a unique V-gene family were dropped. To address suspected cross-contamination and a sequencing artifact, a later analysis removed 550 to 750 highly shared, low-generation-probability nucleotide sequences. For each public chain, a later analysis derived a clonal expansion index from normalized ranks of inferred template counts within each repertoire. Generation probabilities in a later analysis came from a VDJ recombination model fitted to out-of-frame rearrangements, and those results were checked against IGoR. Hypergeometric tests were used in a later analysis to score TCR-TCR, TCR-HLA and TCR-CMV co-occurrence, with a repertoire-size bias correction applied to the TCR pairs. A later analysis estimated false discovery rates by permuting HLA or CMV assignments 20 times. In a later analysis, co-occurring TCRs were grouped using DBSCAN, with TCRdist sequence similarity added in when clustering inside HLA-allele-positive subsets. Co-occurrence clustering excluded repertoires with fewer than 30,000 or more than 120,000 public chains, plus five with anomalous nucleotide sharing. TCRdb took over this immuneACCESS table, retaining in-frame rearrangements with V and J assigned. Such tables are incomplete; in checked studies, under half of the missing clones stem from an unresolved V gene, and the remainder is unexplained. V and J calls and clone size are those listed in that table; D and trimming were worked out from the DNA. This sample gives about 130,000 clones in total; approximately 82% of them show up just once. Roughly 2.6% of the sample rests with the top ten.

Turning to this clone: Its antigen is unknown. Base qualities are missing; no much larger clone stands one base away.

The clonotype comes from a middle-aged man in good health and CMV-seronegative. Sample: PBMCs.

The base sequence is TGTGCCAGCAGCTTGTCGGGAGGAATCCTGGGGGGAAATCAGCCCCAGCATTTT. Its protein is CASSLSGGILGGNQPQHF. The rearrangement joined TRBV5-6 to TRBJ1-5; TRBD1 is possibly the D segment (5 matching bases). Including cysteine and phenylalanine, the CDR3 has 18 amino acids. Solely the CDR3 DNA is kept, with 54 bases framed from the first base. Trimming at the junction amounts to 1 base on V and 4 bases on J, and the germline ends lie 21 bases apart. The germline V gene yields SGHDT for CDR1 and YYEEEE for CDR2.